The 5 T cell receptor beta chains presented below share a single source sample, sequenced in a study of CD8+ T cells in alopecia areata. As to treatment: oral pan-JAK inhibitor, 5-10 mg twice daily. Extracted from the samples, RNA was reverse transcribed into cDNA to serve as the sequencing template. Sequencing used immunoSEQ multiplex PCR; TCRdb keeps in-frame clones, though not all of them. The table records more than 200,000 clones, more than 60% of them present only once. Material: CD4+ T cells sorted from blood, obtained between weeks 43 and 45, from a patient treated with tofacitinib. Source of these receptors: a human donor with alopecia areata.

The chain is built from TRBV7-3 and TRBJ2-1; D is perhaps TRBD1 or TRBD2 (5 bases each). Trimming removed 2 bases at V and 5 bases at J, with 10 bases between. Germline V lookup: CDR1 SGHTA, CDR2 FQGTGA. CDR3 length equals 14 residues. CDR3 sequence: CASSLGMGDNEQFF. The CDR3 bases are TGTGCCAGCAGCTTAGGGATGGGGGACAATGAGCAGTTCTTC.

The V and J genes are TRBV19 and TRBJ2-2; D gene uncertain. Deletions cut 0 bases from V and 5 bases from J, with 7 bases between. Germline V gives CDR1 LNHDA, CDR2 SQIVND (reference sequence). The CDR3 runs to 14 residues. CDR3 amino acids: CASSIESVTGELFF. CDR3 bases: TGTGCCAGTAGTATAGAGTCAGTGACCGGGGAGCTGTTTTTT. Supplemented by reference TRBV19 and TRBJ2-2, the full variable domain reads DGGITQSPKYLFRKEGQNVTLSCEQNLNHDAMYWYRQDPGQGLRLIYYSQIVNDFQKGDIAEGYSVSREKKESFPLTVTSAQKNPTAFYLCASSIESVTGELFFGEGSRLTVL.

V and J are TRBV5-1 and TRBJ2-3; D uncertain. Looked up from germline, CDR1 is SGHRS and CDR2 is YFSETQ. CDR3 length: 13 residues. Trimming left V 1 base short and J 6 bases short, with 9 bases between. The CDR3 here is CASSLWGEDTQYF. In DNA, the CDR3 is TGCGCCAGCAGCTTGTGGGGTGAGGATACGCAGTATTTT. Together with reference TRBV5-1 and TRBJ2-3, the CDR3 gives the full variable domain: KAGVTQTPRYLIKTRGQQVTLSCSPISGHRSVSWYQQTPGQGLQFLFEYFSETQRNKGNFPGRFSGRQFSNSRSEMNVSTLELGDSALYLCASSLWGEDTQYFGPGTRLTVL.

This sequence joins TRBV29-1 and TRBJ2-7; no definite D call. V was trimmed by 5 bases and J by 3 bases, leaving 11 bases between them. The germline CDR1 and CDR2 sequences are SQVTM and ANQGSEA. The CDR3 totals 12 residues. The chain's CDR3 is CSVQIGSYEQYF. CDR3 bases: TGCAGCGTTCAGATTGGCAGCTACGAGCAGTACTTC.

The chain joins TRBV30 to TRBJ1-1; possibly TRBD1 for D (5 bases). Germline values: CDR1 GTSNPN, CDR2 SVGIG (reference sequence). The CDR3 loop spans 14 amino acids. With 2 bases removed from V and 2 bases from J, the gap between germline ends came to 12 bases. CDR3 sequence: CAWSKGLINTEAFF. For the CDR3, the DNA is TGTGCCTGGAGTAAGGGACTGATTAACACTGAAGCTTTCTTT.